Listed below are T cell receptor beta chains from one sample, sequenced in a study of blood T cell repertoires in COVID-19. Produced via immunoSEQ multiplex PCR; TCRdb's table is partial and in-frame only. The sample lists over 200,000 clones; 75% to 90% were seen once. Material: PBMCs or T cells enriched from blood (not recorded which). Source of these receptors: a middle-aged man who had recovered from COVID-19. The CDR3 runs from the conserved cysteine through the conserved F or W. D genes are given only for firm matches. A clone size is listed for some rows: how often the clone was seen (once, few, many), or a class if it is expanded.

cdr3_aa	cdr3_nt	clone_size	v_call	cdr3_length	d_call	j_call
CASSFGGSRDEQYF	TGTGCCAGCAGCTTCGGCGGGAGTCGCGACGAGCAGTACTTC	-	TRBV7-3	14	TRBD2	TRBJ2-7
CASSYRTDYEQYF	TGTGCCAGCAGTTACCGGACAGACTACGAGCAGTACTTC	-	TRBV6-5	13	-	TRBJ2-7
CASRRLAGEVTDTQYF	TGTGCCAGCAGAAGACTAGCGGGAGAAGTCACAGATACGCAGTATTTT	-	TRBV2	16	TRBD2	TRBJ2-3
CATSDPGQLNNEQFF	TGTGCCACCAGTGATCCGGGACAGCTTAACAATGAGCAGTTCTTC	-	TRBV24-1	15	TRBD1	TRBJ2-1
CASSVLAGSNTGELFF	TGTGCCAGCAGCGTTCTAGCGGGGTCGAACACCGGGGAGCTGTTTTTT	-	TRBV9	16	TRBD2	TRBJ2-2
CASSQGGLAGVRPWNEQFF	TGCGCCAGCAGCCAAGGGGGACTAGCGGGAGTCAGACCGTGGAATGAGCAGTTCTTC	few	TRBV4-1	19	TRBD2	TRBJ2-1
CASSPLAGGITDTQYF	TGTGCCAGCAGTCCCCTAGCGGGAGGGATCACAGATACGCAGTATTTT	-	TRBV6-4	16	TRBD2	TRBJ2-3
CASSESKWGREEEEKLFF	TGCGCCAGCAGTGAGTCTAAATGGGGCAGGGAAGAGGAGGAAAAACTGTTTTTT	few	TRBV10-1	18	-	TRBJ1-4
CASSYTGTANYEQYF	TGTGCCAGCAGCTACACCGGGACAGCAAACTACGAGCAGTACTTC	-	TRBV7-9	15	TRBD1	TRBJ2-7
CASSLPVRGEAFF	TGTGCCAGCAGCTTACCCGTGCGGGGTGAAGCTTTCTTT	-	TRBV5-5	13	-	TRBJ1-1
CASSEVRGANYGYTF	TGTGCCAGCAGTGAAGTAAGGGGTGCTAACTATGGCTACACCTTC	-	TRBV6-1	15	-	TRBJ1-2
CASSLVAAKAGELFF	TGCGCCAGCAGCTTGGTGGCGGCAAAGGCCGGGGAGCTGTTTTTT	-	TRBV5-1	15	-	TRBJ2-2
CASTLRLGTTFEQYF	TGTGCCAGCACCCTCCGTCTCGGGACAACTTTCGAGCAGTACTTC	-	TRBV7-8	15	-	TRBJ2-7
CSASGRGRVHEQFF	TGCAGTGCTAGTGGGCGGGGCCGGGTGCATGAGCAGTTCTTC	-	TRBV20-1	14	-	TRBJ2-1
CASSYIEGSEQYF	TGTGCCAGCAGTTACATCGAGGGAAGCGAGCAGTACTTC	-	TRBV6-2/TRBV6-3	13	-	TRBJ2-7
CASSLEPHNEQFF	TGTGCCAGCAGCTTAGAGCCCCACAATGAGCAGTTCTTC	-	TRBV7-2	13	-	TRBJ2-1
CASSGGWTGVSYEQYF	TGTGCCAGCAGCGGGGGGTGGACAGGGGTGAGCTACGAGCAGTACTTC	-	TRBV2	16	TRBD1	TRBJ2-7
CASTVSGRAFTDTQYF	TGTGCCAGCACCGTGAGCGGGAGGGCCTTCACAGATACGCAGTATTTT	-	TRBV27	16	TRBD2	TRBJ2-3
CAPILDRGRNWKGNTIYF	TGTGCCCCGATCCTCGACAGGGGCCGCAATTGGAAAGGAAACACCATATATTTT	-	TRBV15	18	TRBD1	TRBJ1-3
CASSKGRATGNPVGGYTF	TGTGCCAGCAGCAAAGGGCGTGCGACAGGGAATCCCGTAGGCGGCTACACCTTC	many	TRBV21-1	18	-	TRBJ1-2
CASIQDRTNQPQHF	TGTGCCAGCATCCAAGACAGGACCAATCAGCCCCAGCATTTT	-	TRBV28	14	-	TRBJ1-5
CASTNRVSGGTNTGELFF	TGTGCCAGCACCAATCGGGTATCGGGAGGAACGAACACCGGGGAGCTGTTTTTT	-	TRBV2	18	TRBD2	TRBJ2-2
CASSLEGQGAYEQYF	TGCGCCAGCAGCTTGGAGGGACAGGGGGCTTACGAGCAGTACTTC	-	TRBV5-1	15	TRBD1	TRBJ2-7
CAISDSSTDTQYF	TGTGCCATCAGTGATTCTAGCACAGATACGCAGTATTTT	-	TRBV10-3	13	-	TRBJ2-3
CASSLAGGPDTQYF	TGTGCCAGCAGCCTAGCGGGGGGGCCAGATACGCAGTATTTT	-	TRBV5-5	14	TRBD2	TRBJ2-3
CASNRATNEKLFF	TGTGCCAGCAACAGGGCAACTAATGAAAAACTGTTTTTT	-	TRBV28	13	-	TRBJ1-4
CASSLVYHGANVLTF	TGTGCCAGCAGCTTGGTCTACCATGGGGCCAACGTCCTGACTTTC	-	TRBV5-5	15	-	TRBJ2-6
CASKGLAGGSTGELFF	TGCGCCAGCAAGGGCCTAGCGGGGGGAAGCACCGGGGAGCTGTTTTTT	-	TRBV5-1	16	TRBD2	TRBJ2-2
CASSLDSSSTEAFF	TGCGCCAGCAGCTTGGACAGTAGTAGCACTGAAGCTTTCTTT	-	TRBV5-1	14	-	TRBJ1-1
CASRRQLFEQYF	TGTGCCAGCAGGCGGCAGCTTTTCGAGCAGTACTTC	-	TRBV12-3/TRBV12-4	12	-	TRBJ2-7
CASRTGTSSGNTIYF	TGCGCCAGCAGGACAGGGACTTCCTCTGGAAACACCATATATTTT	-	TRBV5-1	15	TRBD1	TRBJ1-3
CASSPRWATGLGGNTIYF	TGTGCCAGCAGCCCAAGGTGGGCAACAGGGCTCGGTGGAAACACCATATATTTT	-	TRBV11-2	18	-	TRBJ1-3
CSVVAGFTEAFF	TGCAGCGTCGTTGCGGGGTTTACTGAAGCTTTCTTT	-	TRBV29-1	12	-	TRBJ1-1
CASSQVQGTNNEQFF	TGTGCCAGCAGCCAGGTGCAGGGGACTAACAATGAGCAGTTCTTC	-	TRBV5-6	15	-	TRBJ2-1
CASKIRGGWDTEAFF	TGTGCCAGTAAAATTAGGGGGGGATGGGACACTGAAGCTTTCTTT	-	TRBV27	15	-	TRBJ1-1
CASSPQGWADTQYF	TGTGCCAGCAGCCCACAGGGATGGGCAGATACGCAGTATTTT	-	TRBV9	14	-	TRBJ2-3
CASRSTGAGPYEQYF	TGTGCCAGCAGGTCGACAGGGGCCGGGCCCTACGAGCAGTACTTC	-	TRBV6-6	15	TRBD1	TRBJ2-7
CASSPSRYEQYF	TGTGCCAGCAGTCCGAGCCGATACGAGCAGTACTTC	-	TRBV6-2/TRBV6-3	12	-	TRBJ2-7
CASSMLGAEPTYNEQFF	TGTGCCAGTAGTATGCTCGGAGCGGAACCGACCTACAATGAGCAGTTCTTC	-	TRBV19	17	-	TRBJ2-1
CASSMSAGARAGTGELFF	TGTGCCAGTAGTATGTCGGCAGGAGCGAGAGCGGGGACCGGGGAGCTGTTTTTT	-	TRBV19	18	TRBD2	TRBJ2-2
CASSLGNRANQPQHF	TGTGCCAGCAGTTTAGGAAACAGGGCCAATCAGCCCCAGCATTTT	-	TRBV27	15	-	TRBJ1-5
CASSNAPDRGSYEQYF	TGTGCCAGCAGCAACGCACCTGACAGGGGGAGTTACGAGCAGTACTTC	-	TRBV21-1	16	-	TRBJ2-7
CASSVALGGGYNEQFF	TGTGCCAGCAGCGTAGCCCTAGGCGGGGGCTACAATGAGCAGTTCTTC	-	TRBV9	16	TRBD2	TRBJ2-1
CASATLSGEGFIYGYTF	TGTGCCAGTGCAACCCTCAGCGGCGAGGGCTTCATATATGGCTACACCTTC	-	TRBV19	17	-	TRBJ1-2
CASSVSADRAREPQHF	TGTGCCAGCAGCGTATCCGCCGACAGGGCGCGGGAGCCCCAGCATTTT	-	TRBV9	16	TRBD1	TRBJ1-5
CASSQFLREDTEAFF	TGCGCCAGCAGCCAATTCCTTCGGGAGGACACTGAAGCTTTCTTT	-	TRBV4-1	15	-	TRBJ1-1
CASSLTSGRAEFVNPVEFF	TGTGCCAGCAGCTTGACTAGCGGGAGGGCCGAGTTTGTTAATCCCGTAGAGTTCTTC	-	TRBV5-5	19	TRBD2	TRBJ2-1
CATSSKAVGTSYNEQFF	TGTGCCACCAGCTCCAAAGCGGTTGGGACTAGCTACAATGAGCAGTTCTTC	-	TRBV15	17	TRBD2	TRBJ2-1
CASSERGSGRSTEAFF	TGTGCCAGCAGTGAAAGGGGTTCAGGCCGGAGCACTGAAGCTTTCTTT	-	TRBV6-1	16	-	TRBJ1-1
CASSKARGIKNTGELFF	TGTGCCAGCAGCAAAGCGCGGGGGATCAAGAACACCGGGGAGCTGTTTTTT	-	TRBV21-1	17	-	TRBJ2-2
CASSQVWVGQDLIDGYTF	TGTGCCAGCAGCCAAGTTTGGGTGGGACAGGATTTAATCGACGGCTACACCTTC	-	TRBV3-1/TRBV3-2	18	TRBD1	TRBJ1-2
CASSSRTSPTYEQYF	TGTGCCAGCAGCTCGCGGACTAGTCCTACCTACGAGCAGTACTTC	once	TRBV28	15	TRBD2	TRBJ2-7
CASSPSLHQPQHF	TGTGCCAGTAGTCCTTCACTACATCAGCCCCAGCATTTT	-	TRBV19	13	-	TRBJ1-5
CASSDSGGGLRYLSYEQYF	TGTGCCAGCAGTGATTCGGGGGGAGGCCTACGGTACCTTTCCTACGAGCAGTACTTC	-	TRBV6-1	19	TRBD2	TRBJ2-7
CASSLDRGPRTTVADTQYF	TGTGCCAGCAGCTTAGACAGGGGACCAAGGACTACGGTCGCAGATACGCAGTATTTT	-	TRBV7-2	19	-	TRBJ2-3
CASGPKQGSYEQYF	TGTGCTAGTGGCCCAAAACAGGGTTCCTACGAGCAGTACTTC	-	TRBV12-5	14	-	TRBJ2-7
CASSELGTGRPYEQYF	TGCGCCAGCAGTGAATTGGGGACAGGGCGACCCTACGAGCAGTACTTC	-	TRBV10-1	16	TRBD1	TRBJ2-7